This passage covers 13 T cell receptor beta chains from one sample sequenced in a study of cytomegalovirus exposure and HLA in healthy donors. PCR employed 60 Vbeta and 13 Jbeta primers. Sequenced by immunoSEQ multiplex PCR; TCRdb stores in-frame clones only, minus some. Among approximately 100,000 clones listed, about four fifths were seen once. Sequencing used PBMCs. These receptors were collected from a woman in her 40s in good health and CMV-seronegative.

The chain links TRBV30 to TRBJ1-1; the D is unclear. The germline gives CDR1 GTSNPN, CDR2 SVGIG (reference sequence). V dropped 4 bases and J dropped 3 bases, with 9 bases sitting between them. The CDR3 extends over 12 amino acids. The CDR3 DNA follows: TGTGCCTGGACACTAAGTTACACTGAAGCTTTCTTT. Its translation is CAWTLSYTEAFF.

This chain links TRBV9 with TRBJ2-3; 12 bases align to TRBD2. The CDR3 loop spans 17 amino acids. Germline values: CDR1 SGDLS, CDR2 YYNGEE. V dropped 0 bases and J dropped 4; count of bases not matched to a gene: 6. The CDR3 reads CASSVAPSGRVADTQYF. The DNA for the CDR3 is TGTGCCAGCAGCGTAGCTCCTAGCGGGAGGGTCGCAGATACGCAGTATTTT.

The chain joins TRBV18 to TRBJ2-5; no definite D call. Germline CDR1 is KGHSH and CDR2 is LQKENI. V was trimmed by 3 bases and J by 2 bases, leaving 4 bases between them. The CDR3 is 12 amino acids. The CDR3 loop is CASSPEQETQYF. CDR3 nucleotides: TGTGCCAGCTCACCGGAGCAAGAGACCCAGTACTTC.

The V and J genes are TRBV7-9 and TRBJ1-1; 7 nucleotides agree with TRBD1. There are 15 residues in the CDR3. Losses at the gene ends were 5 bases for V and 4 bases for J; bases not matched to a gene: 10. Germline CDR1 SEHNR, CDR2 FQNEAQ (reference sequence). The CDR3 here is CASSPRQGSSTEAFF. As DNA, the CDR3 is TGTGCCAGCAGCCCTAGACAGGGATCAAGCACTGAAGCTTTCTTT.

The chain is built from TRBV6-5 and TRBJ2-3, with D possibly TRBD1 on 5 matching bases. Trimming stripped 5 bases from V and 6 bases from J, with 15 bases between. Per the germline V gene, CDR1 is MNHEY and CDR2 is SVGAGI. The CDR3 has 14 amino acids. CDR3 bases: TGTGCCAGCAGTAACCTCAGGGCTGGGGATACGCAGTATTTT. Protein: CASSNLRAGDTQYF.

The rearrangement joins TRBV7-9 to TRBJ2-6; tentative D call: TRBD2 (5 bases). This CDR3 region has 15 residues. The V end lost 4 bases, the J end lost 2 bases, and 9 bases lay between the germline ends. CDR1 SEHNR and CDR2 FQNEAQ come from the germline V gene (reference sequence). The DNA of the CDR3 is TGTGCCAGCAGCTCCGGACTGGCTGGGGCCAACGTCCTGACTTTC. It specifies CASSSGLAGANVLTF.

CDR3 loop: CASSTAGGQDNEQFF. The CDR3 nucleotides read TGTGCCAGCAGTACGGCGGGAGGGCAAGACAATGAGCAGTTCTTC. The V gene is TRBV28, the J gene TRBJ2-1; 9 bases are a match to TRBD2. V gave up 5 bases and J gave up 5 bases; unmatched junction bases: 7. From germline, CDR1 is MDHEN and CDR2 SYDVKM. There are 15 residues in the CDR3. Full variable domain (outside the CDR3, taken from reference TRBV28 and TRBJ2-1): DVKVTQSSRYLVKRTGEKVFLECVQDMDHENMFWYRQDPGLGLRLIYFSYDVKMKEKGDIPEGYSVSREKKERFSLILESASTNQTSMYLCASSTAGGQDNEQFFGPGTRLTVL.

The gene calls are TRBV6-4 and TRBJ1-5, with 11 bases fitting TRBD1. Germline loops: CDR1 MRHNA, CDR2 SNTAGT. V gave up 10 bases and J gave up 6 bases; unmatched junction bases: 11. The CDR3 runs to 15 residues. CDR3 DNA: TGTGCCAACCAATTAGGACAGGGGGCGGTTCAGCCCCAGCATTTT. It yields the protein CANQLGQGAVQPQHF.

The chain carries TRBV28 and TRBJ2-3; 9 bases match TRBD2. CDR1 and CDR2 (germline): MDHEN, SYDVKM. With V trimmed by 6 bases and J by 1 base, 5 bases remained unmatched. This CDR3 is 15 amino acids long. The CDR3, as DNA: TGTGCCAGCAGCAAGACTAGCGGACGCACAGATACGCAGTATTTT. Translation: CASSKTSGRTDTQYF.

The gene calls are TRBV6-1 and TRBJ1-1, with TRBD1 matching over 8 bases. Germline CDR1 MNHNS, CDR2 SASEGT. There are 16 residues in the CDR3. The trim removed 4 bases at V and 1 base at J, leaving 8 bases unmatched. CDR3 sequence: CASSGQPGQGNTEAFF. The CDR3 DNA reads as TGTGCCAGCAGTGGACAACCCGGACAGGGGAACACTGAAGCTTTCTTT.

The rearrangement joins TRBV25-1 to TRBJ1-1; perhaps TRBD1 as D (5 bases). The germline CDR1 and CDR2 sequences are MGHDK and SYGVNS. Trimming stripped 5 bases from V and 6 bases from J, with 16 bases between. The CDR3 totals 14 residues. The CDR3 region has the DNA TGTGCCAGCAGTACTACAGGATTTCGTGCTGAAGCTTTCTTT. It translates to CASSTTGFRAEAFF. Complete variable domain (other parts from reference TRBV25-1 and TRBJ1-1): EADIYQTPRYLVIGTGKKITLECSQTMGHDKMYWYQQDPGMELHLIHYSYGVNSTEKGDLSSESTVSRIRTEHFPLTLESARPSHTSQYLCASSTTGFRAEAFFGQGTRLTVV.

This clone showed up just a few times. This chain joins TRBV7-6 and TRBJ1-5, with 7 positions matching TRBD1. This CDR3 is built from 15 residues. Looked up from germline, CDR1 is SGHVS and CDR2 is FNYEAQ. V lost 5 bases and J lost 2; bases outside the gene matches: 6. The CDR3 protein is CASSEQGSGNQPQHF. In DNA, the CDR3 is TGTGCCAGCAGCGAACAGGGGAGCGGCAATCAGCCCCAGCATTTT.

The CDR3: CASSFLWDSLSSYEQYF. CDR3 DNA sequence: TGTGCCAGCAGCTTCCTGTGGGACAGCCTGAGCTCCTACGAGCAGTACTTC. The chain combines TRBV7-3 with TRBJ2-7; 7 bases match TRBD1. Germline loops: CDR1 SGHTA, CDR2 FQGTGA. This CDR3 contains 17 residues. V was pared by 3 bases and J by 0 bases, with 11 bases of the junction left unmatched.